Listed below are T cell receptor beta chains from one sample, sequenced in a study of T cell repertoires in cytomegalovirus infection. One entry per CDR3 protein, called by TCRdb with MiXCR from the reads. The table lists 450,000 to 550,000 distinct CDR3 sequences, 15% to 20% of them singletons. Material: CD8+ T cells from PBMCs. Receptors originate from a human donor in good health (CMV status not recorded). Some clones in this sample may be carry-over from other donors' samples. Each CDR3 is given with its conserved first and last residue. Each record gives: D gene, J gene, CDR3 length, V gene, clone size, CDR3 protein, CDR3 DNA. The D gene is left open where the match is weak. Clone size is shown for a subset of rows, as once, few, many or a class of expanded clone.

D: .; J: TRBJ2-4; length: 18; V: TRBV11-2; size: many; CDR3: CASSLWSGRGGAKNIQYF; DNA: TGTGCCAGCAGCTTATGGTCAGGGCGTGGAGGAGCCAAAAACATTCAGTACTTC
D: .; J: TRBJ1-4; length: 14; V: TRBV6-5; size: many; CDR3: CASSYSQRYEKLFF; DNA: TGTGCCAGCAGTTACTCTCAGCGGTATGAAAAACTGTTTTTT
D: .; J: TRBJ2-2; length: 17; V: TRBV12-3/TRBV12-4; size: many; CDR3: CASSPDSRQPNTGELFF; DNA: TGTGCCAGCAGTCCGGACTCCAGACAGCCGAACACCGGGGAGCTGTTTTTT
D: TRBD2; J: TRBJ2-3; length: 16; V: TRBV9; size: .; CDR3: CASSVGSGVITDTQYF; DNA: TGTGCCAGCAGCGTAGGTAGCGGGGTGATCACAGATACGCAGTATTTT
D: .; J: TRBJ2-3; length: 15; V: TRBV10-3; size: many; CDR3: CAISGEAAYTDTQYF; DNA: TGTGCCATCAGTGGAGAAGCAGCCTACACAGATACGCAGTATTTT
D: TRBD2; J: TRBJ2-2; length: 15; V: TRBV11-2; size: .; CDR3: CASSLIAGATGELFF; DNA: TGTGCCAGCAGCTTAATAGCGGGAGCCACCGGGGAGCTGTTTTTT
D: .; J: TRBJ2-3; length: 12; V: TRBV5-1; size: .; CDR3: CASSLGSDPQYF; DNA: TGCGCCAGCAGCTTGGGGTCAGACCCGCAGTATTTT
D: .; J: TRBJ2-5; length: 15; V: TRBV24-1; size: .; CDR3: CATSDLGTEPETQYF; DNA: TGTGCCACCAGTGATTTGGGGACCGAACCGGAGACCCAGTACTTC
D: .; J: TRBJ1-5; length: 14; V: TRBV5-1; size: many; CDR3: CASSLSGPNQPQHF; DNA: TGCGCCAGCAGCTTGTCGGGCCCCAATCAGCCCCAGCATTTT
D: .; J: TRBJ2-5; length: 16; V: TRBV28; size: .; CDR3: CASSLPGSALKETQYF; DNA: TGTGCCAGCAGTTTACCCGGGAGTGCCCTTAAAGAGACCCAGTACTTC
D: .; J: TRBJ2-7; length: 17; V: TRBV3-1; size: .; CDR3: CASSQDFGQGGSYEQYF; DNA: TGTGCCAGCAGCCAAGATTTCGGGCAGGGGGGATCCTACGAGCAGTACTTC
D: TRBD1; J: TRBJ1-2; length: 13; V: TRBV29-1; size: few; CDR3: CSVHRDRVDGYTF; DNA: TGCAGCGTCCACCGGGACAGGGTAGATGGCTACACCTTC
D: TRBD2; J: TRBJ2-7; length: 15; V: TRBV5-1; size: few; CDR3: CASSGGLAGPYEQYF; DNA: TGCGCCAGCAGCGGAGGACTAGCGGGACCCTACGAGCAGTACTTC
D: TRBD1; J: TRBJ2-7; length: 15; V: TRBV6-5; size: many; CDR3: CASSYGDSSSYEQYF; DNA: TGTGCCAGCAGTTACGGGGACAGTAGTTCTTACGAGCAGTACTTC
D: .; J: TRBJ2-7; length: 13; V: TRBV27; size: .; CDR3: CASSSAISYEQYF; DNA: TGTGCCAGCAGTTCCGCGATATCCTACGAGCAGTACTTC
D: TRBD1; J: TRBJ1-2; length: 15; V: TRBV25-1; size: .; CDR3: CASSEYSTGGYGYTF; DNA: TGTGCCAGCAGTGAATATTCCACAGGGGGCTATGGCTACACCTTC
D: TRBD2; J: TRBJ2-3; length: 15; V: TRBV7-3; size: many; CDR3: CASSVGTSGRDTQYF; DNA: TGTGCCAGCAGCGTCGGGACTAGCGGGAGAGATACGCAGTATTTT
D: TRBD1; J: TRBJ1-2; length: 14; V: TRBV27; size: many; CDR3: CASSSGTARYGYTF; DNA: TGTGCCAGCAGTTCCGGGACAGCACGCTATGGCTACACCTTC
D: .; J: TRBJ2-1; length: 12; V: TRBV15; size: many; CDR3: CATSTFYNEQFF; DNA: TGTGCCACCAGCACCTTCTACAATGAGCAGTTCTTC
D: TRBD1; J: TRBJ1-1; length: 16; V: TRBV4-1; size: many; CDR3: CASSQVPDRANTEAFF; DNA: TGCGCCAGCAGCCAAGTTCCGGACAGGGCTAACACTGAAGCTTTCTTT
D: .; J: TRBJ2-7; length: 14; V: TRBV4-2; size: .; CDR3: CASSQDEGGYEQYF; DNA: TGTGCCAGCAGCCAAGACGAGGGGGGGTACGAGCAGTACTTC
D: TRBD2; J: TRBJ2-7; length: 19; V: TRBV7-9; size: .; CDR3: CASSPPGTSGRANPYEQYF; DNA: TGTGCCAGCAGCCCACCCGGGACTAGCGGGAGGGCTAACCCCTACGAGCAGTACTTC